This T cell receptor (beta chain) is drawn from a study of blood T cell repertoires in COVID-19. In the authors' methods: For nucleated cells, counts were estimated from reference gene primer amplification. Sequencing used immunoSEQ multiplex PCR; TCRdb keeps in-frame clones, though not all of them. V and J calls plus clone size are reproduced from that table; the DNA served to infer D and trimming. This sample yields approximately 240,000 clones, of which approximately 86% are seen a single time; about 6.9% belongs to the top ten. Living in roughly 23 US areas, the participants were between about 18 and 95 years of age. Trimming cost V 4 bases and J 0 bases, with 4 bases left between them. The CDR3 extends over 13 amino acids. Germline CDR1 reads SGHTA; CDR2 reads FQGNSA.

The sequenced sample consisted of PBMCs or T cells enriched from blood (not recorded which). This clonotype was obtained from a woman under 40 with acute COVID-19. V gene TRBV7-2 combines with J gene TRBJ2-4; D not certain. The CDR3, as DNA: TGTGCCAGCAGCTCCATAGCCAAAAACATTCAGTACTTC. This gives the protein CASSSIAKNIQYF. Supplemented by reference TRBV7-2 and TRBJ2-4, the full variable domain reads GAGVSQSPSNKVTEKGKDVELRCDPISGHTALYWYRQSLGQGLEFLIYFQGNSAPDKSGLPSDRFSAERTGGSVSTLTIQRTQQEDSAVYLCASSSIAKNIQYFGAGTRLSVL.